Presented here are 7 T cell receptor beta chains from one specimen sequenced in a study of blood T cell repertoires in COVID-19 (dated by TCRdb to 2019 to 2021). The library relied on the immunoSEQ multiplex PCR assay. TCRdb mirrors the immuneACCESS table, restricted to in-frame sequences. Some clones are absent from its copies; in checked studies, under half trace to an unresolved V gene, and the reason for the others is unknown. Here the sample has 390,000 or so clones; just under 90% occur a single time. Of the sample, roughly 9.4% is held by the ten largest clones. The material sequenced was PBMCs or T cells enriched from blood (not recorded which). These receptors all stem from a woman aged 45 to 65 who had recovered from COVID-19.

The chain combines TRBV2 with TRBJ2-2, with TRBD2 identical over 10 bases. Looked up from germline, CDR1 is SNHLY and CDR2 is FYNNEI. The V gene end was trimmed by 7 bases and the J gene end by 4 bases; junction bases not matched to a gene: 12. CDR3 length equals 17 residues. The CDR3 nucleotides are TGTGCCAGCACGGTTGTAGCGGGGGGTGTAAGCACCGGGGAGCTGTTTTTT. It encodes CASTVVAGGVSTGELFF.

The chain links TRBV28 to TRBJ2-5; D may be TRBD2 (7 bases). CDR3 length: 14 amino acids. Per the germline V gene, CDR1 is MDHEN and CDR2 is SYDVKM. V was clipped by 7 bases and J by 1 base, with 13 bases between them. The CDR3 nucleotides read TGTGCCAGCACCACCGCGGGGGCCCAAGAGACCCAGTACTTC. It specifies CASTTAGAQETQYF.

This clone was detected once. J is TRBJ1-2 and V is TRBV27; D not resolved. Germline values: CDR1 MNHEY, CDR2 SMNVEV (reference sequence). V was shortened by 3 bases and J by 2 bases, with 7 bases between the two germline ends. This CDR3 has 13 amino acids. CDR3 protein: CASSFSGNYGYTF. The CDR3 region has the DNA TGTGCCAGCAGTTTTTCCGGGAACTATGGCTACACCTTC.

DNA for the CDR3: TGTGCCAGCAGCCCCACGGGCGGGGGGCCTCTCTGGGGAGAGACCCAGTACTTC. Amino acids: CASSPTGGGPLWGETQYF. V is TRBV7-9 and J is TRBJ2-5; TRBD2 aligns across 8 bases. The CDR3 extends over 18 amino acids. After removal of 5 bases from V and 4 bases from J, the junction contained 18 bases not matched to a gene. In germline, CDR1 is SEHNR, CDR2 FQNEAQ (reference sequence).

The rearrangement uses TRBV6-5 and TRBJ2-2; D may be TRBD1 (6 bases). Trimming left V 6 bases short and J 7 bases short, with 18 bases between. Germline CDR1 is MNHEY and CDR2 is SVGAGI. The CDR3 is 15 residues long. CDR3 DNA: TGTGCCAGCAGGGTCTTAACCAGGGGTGGCGGGGAGCTGTTTTTT. This translates into CASRVLTRGGGELFF.

The J gene is TRBJ2-6, the V gene TRBV4-1; 9 bases are a match to TRBD2. V dropped 1 base and J dropped 0; count of bases not matched to a gene: 7. Germline V CDR1 and CDR2: MGHRA, YSYEKL. CDR3 size: 19 residues. In DNA form, the CDR3 reads TGCGCCAGCAGCCAAGCTACTAGCGGGCAGAGCTCTGGGGCCAACGTCCTGACTTTC. Its translation: CASSQATSGQSSGANVLTF.

The V call is TRBV19, the J call TRBJ1-4; 11 bases agree with TRBD1. The CDR3 covers 17 residues. Per germline, CDR1 LNHDA and CDR2 SQIVND (reference sequence). The V and J ends lost 3 bases and 10 bases, in that order; junction bases with no gene match: 13. The CDR3 nucleotides read TGTGCCAGTAGTATTGGAGGCTTGGGACAGGGGGTAGGAAAACTGTTTTTT. It is translated as CASSIGGLGQGVGKLFF.